The present T cell receptor beta chain was sequenced within a study of T cell responses to AZD1222 COVID-19 vaccine. The study, taken as a whole, reports: There were mostly white British donors and more females than males, and clonal diversity was possibly underestimated. With two AZD1222 doses given, Spike-specific TCR breadth and depth both rose. Baseline serostatus was positive in only six AZD1222 recipients. The reported proportion of spike-specific TCRs targeting unmutated variant regions was nearly half.

Clones were read by immunoSEQ multiplex PCR, and TCRdb kept only the in-frame ones, dropping some. The sample lists over 65,000 clones, 88% occurring once. Concerning this clone itself: Its antigen is undetermined.

The germline V gene encodes CDR1 MNHEY and CDR2 SMNVEV (reference sequence). The CDR3 is 13 residues long. V was trimmed by 8 bases and J by 0 bases, leaving 8 bases between them. The sequencing used peripheral blood, collected 28 days after the second AZD1222 dose. The clonotype originates from an adult who received the AZD1222 COVID-19 vaccine. The J gene is TRBJ2-1, the V gene TRBV27, with TRBD1 as a possible D gene (6 bases). The CDR3: CASLDSSYNEQFF. Written as DNA, the CDR3 is TGTGCCAGCCTGGACAGCTCCTACAATGAGCAGTTCTTC.